This record concerns one T cell receptor (beta chain) sequence. Antigen: not known. Then a second PCR, running about 7 to 11 cycles, was carried out with a sample-barcoded 5' primer and a J-beta primer mix. Researchers report that each sample yielded at least 3 million CDR3-containing paired-end reads. TCRdb itself ran the 5' RACE reads through MiXCR, one entry per CDR3 protein. The data hold about 730,000 distinct CDR3 sequences, with about 40% observed a single time. The data originate from a study of blood T cells in healthy people across ages. Germline lookup yields CDR1 SGHTA and CDR2 FQGTGA. CDR3 size: 14 residues. V was cut by 1 base and J by 4 bases, with 10 bases left in between. A minimum of 6 million PBMCs was isolated per sample. Findings and caveats of the study: In the absence of known donor CMV status, changes in expanded clonotypes were possibly confounded. Among T cells, TCR beta diversity per million cells dropped roughly linearly as age rose.

This TCR came from a woman aged 55 to 70 in good health. Material: blood. The chain employs TRBV7-3 and TRBJ1-2; D might be TRBD1 (5 bases). The CDR3 protein is CASSLSPDSYGYTF. The CDR3 DNA sequence: TGTGCCAGCAGCTTAAGCCCCGACAGCTATGGCTACACCTTC.